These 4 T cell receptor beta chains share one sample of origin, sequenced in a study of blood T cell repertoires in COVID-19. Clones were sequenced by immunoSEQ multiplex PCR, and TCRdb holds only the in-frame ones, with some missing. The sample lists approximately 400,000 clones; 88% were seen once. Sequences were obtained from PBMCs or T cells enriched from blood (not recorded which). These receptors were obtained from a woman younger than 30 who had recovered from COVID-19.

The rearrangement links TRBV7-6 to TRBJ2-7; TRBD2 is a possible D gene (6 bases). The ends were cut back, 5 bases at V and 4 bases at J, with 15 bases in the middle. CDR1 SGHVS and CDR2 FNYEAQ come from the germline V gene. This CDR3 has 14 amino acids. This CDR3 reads CASSPGRDRYEQYF. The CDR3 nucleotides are TGTGCCAGCAGCCCAGGGCGGGACCGGTACGAGCAGTACTTC.

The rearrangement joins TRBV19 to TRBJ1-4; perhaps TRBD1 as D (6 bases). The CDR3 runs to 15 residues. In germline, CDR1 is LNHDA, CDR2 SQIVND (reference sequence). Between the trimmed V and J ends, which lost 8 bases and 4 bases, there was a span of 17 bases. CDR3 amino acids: CASDGRGHGNEKLFF. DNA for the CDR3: TGTGCCAGTGATGGGCGGGGGCATGGTAATGAAAAACTGTTTTTT.

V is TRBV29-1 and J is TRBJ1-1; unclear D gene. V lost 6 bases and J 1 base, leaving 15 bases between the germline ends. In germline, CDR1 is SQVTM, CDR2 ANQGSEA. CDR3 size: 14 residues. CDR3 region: CSVSHSKPNTEAFF. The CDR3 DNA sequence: TGCAGCGTAAGTCATTCTAAACCGAACACTGAAGCTTTCTTT. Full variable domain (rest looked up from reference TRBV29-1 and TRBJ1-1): SAVISQKPSRDICQRGTSLTIQCQVDSQVTMMFWYRQQPGQSLTLIATANQGSEATYESGFVIDKFPISRPNLTFSTLTVSNMSPEDSSIYLCSVSHSKPNTEAFFGQGTRLTVV.

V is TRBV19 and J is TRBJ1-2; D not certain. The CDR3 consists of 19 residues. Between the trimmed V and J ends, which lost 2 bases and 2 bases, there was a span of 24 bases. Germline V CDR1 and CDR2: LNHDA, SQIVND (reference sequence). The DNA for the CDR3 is TGTGCCAGTAGTATATGGGTCGGTACAGAGCCTCCACCCAACTATGGCTACACCTTC. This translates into CASSIWVGTEPPPNYGYTF.